Below are 11 T cell receptor beta chains sequenced from a single sample in a study of metastatic and nonmetastatic thyroid tumors. Each patient went into thyroid surgery without having received any treatment. TCRdb re-analyzed the PCR reads through MiXCR. The sample includes approximately 41,000 clones, more than 20% of them seen just once. The specimen sequenced was tumor tissue. The receptors originated from a female donor with papillary thyroid cancer or a benign thyroid nodule (not recorded which). Some clones in this sample may be carry-over from other donors' samples.

Only a few counts were recorded for this clone. The CDR3 loop reads CASSPPGTGVLYEQYF. CDR3 coding DNA: TGTGCCAGCTCACCCCCCGGGACTGGAGTTCTCTACGAGCAGTACTTC. The rearrangement links TRBV18 to TRBJ2-7, with D perhaps matching TRBD2 (6 bases). The CDR3 length is 16 residues. V was trimmed by 3 bases and J by 3 bases, leaving 18 bases between them. CDR1 KGHSH and CDR2 LQKENI come from the germline V gene.

This clone was detected only a few times. The chain uses TRBV6-1 and TRBJ2-7; D not certain. CDR1 is MNHNS, CDR2 SASEGT, per germline. V was clipped by 1 base and J by 1 base, with 11 bases between them. The CDR3 is 15 residues long. CDR3 nucleotides: TGTGCCAGCAGTGAAGTCGGATCCGCTTCCTACGAGCAGTACGTC. Protein sequence: CASSEVGSASYEQYV.

Worth noting for this clone: An end of the junction differs from the germline gene, which may be a read error. The V and J genes are TRBV27 and TRBJ2-7; tentative D call: TRBD1 (6 bases). CDR3 size: 14 residues. Germline V gives CDR1 MNHEY, CDR2 SMNVEV (reference sequence). CDR3: CAISSGDVLYEQYF. In nucleotides, the CDR3 is TGTGCCATCAGTTCAGGGGACGTTCTCTACGAGCAGTACTTC.

There are a few counts of this clone. As DNA, the CDR3 is TGTGCCAGCAGTGGTAGCTGGCACGAGCAGTACTTC. Residues: CASSGSWHEQYF. The rearrangement uses TRBV2 and TRBJ2-7; D gene unclear. CDR3 size: 12 residues. Trimming stripped 4 bases from V and 5 bases from J, with 9 bases between. The germline gives CDR1 SNHLY, CDR2 FYNNEI.

This clone was counted many times. The CDR3 loop is CASSVGQAYNQPQHF. Here the CDR3 DNA reads TGTGCCAGCAGTGTCGGACAGGCCTACAATCAGCCCCAGCATTTT. The chain is built from TRBV2 and TRBJ1-5; 7 nucleotides agree with TRBD1. After removal of 4 bases from V and 3 bases from J, the junction contained 6 bases not matched to a gene. The germline gives CDR1 SNHLY, CDR2 FYNNEI. The CDR3 has 15 residues.

This clone turned up a few times. The rearrangement joins TRBV6-1 to TRBJ1-5, with D perhaps matching TRBD1 (6 bases). The CDR3 is made up of 14 amino acids. V was trimmed by 6 bases and J by 2 bases, leaving 11 bases between them. Germline V lookup: CDR1 MNHNS, CDR2 SASEGT. The CDR3 DNA follows: TGTGCCAGCAGAACAGGGATGGGCAATCAGCCCCAGCATTTT. Translation: CASRTGMGNQPQHF.

The genes are TRBV7-3 and TRBJ2-3, with D perhaps assigned TRBD1 or TRBD2 (5 bases each). Trimming removed 4 bases from V and 2 bases from J, with 13 bases in between. The V gene's germline CDR1 is SGHTA and CDR2 FQGTGA. This CDR3 contains 15 residues. The CDR3 DNA reads as TGTGCCAGCAGCTATACAGAGGGGATCACAGATACGCAGTATTTT. This gives the protein CASSYTEGITDTQYF.

This clone is medium-sized (0.01 to 0.1%). The rearrangement uses TRBV6-1 and TRBJ2-7, with D perhaps matching TRBD2 (6 bases). Germline-derived CDR1 and CDR2 are MNHNS and SASEGT. The CDR3 loop spans 15 amino acids. Trimming removed 1 base at V and 0 bases at J, with 10 bases between. Written as DNA, the CDR3 is TGTGCCAGCAGTGAAGGGGCGGGGAGCTCCTACGAGCAGTACTTC. It is translated as CASSEGAGSSYEQYF.

By share, this clone ranks as medium-sized. The chain's CDR3 is CASSPGQGNTEAFF. CDR3 bases: TGTGCCAGCAGCCCGGGACAGGGGAACACTGAAGCTTTCTTT. The chain is built from TRBV7-8 and TRBJ1-1, with 9 nucleotides matching TRBD1. Germline V gene lookup returns CDR1 SGHVS and CDR2 FQNEAQ. V trimming: 5 bases; J trimming: 1 base; junction bases outside the gene matches: 2. This CDR3 spans 14 amino acids.

The chain couples TRBV6-1 to TRBJ1-2; maybe TRBD1 (5 bases). Looked up from germline, CDR1 is MNHNS and CDR2 is SASEGT. V was trimmed by 7 bases and J by 0 bases, leaving 21 bases between them. This CDR3 has 17 residues. The CDR3 DNA is TGTGCCAGCACCAAGCAAGCGGCGGGGGGTCCTAACTATGGCTACACCTTC. Protein product: CASTKQAAGGPNYGYTF.

V is TRBV11-2 and J is TRBJ2-3; 16 bases match TRBD2. CDR1 is SGHAT and CDR2 is FQNNGV in the germline V gene. The CDR3 sequence is 17 residues long. With V trimmed by 5 bases and J by 5 bases, 7 bases remained unmatched. This chain's CDR3 is CASSEGLAGGPQDTQYF. CDR3 DNA sequence: TGTGCCAGCAGCGAGGGACTAGCGGGAGGGCCCCAAGATACGCAGTATTTT.